Below are 21 T cell receptor beta chains sequenced from a single sample in a study of T cell clonality in common variable immunodeficiency. Clones were sequenced by immunoSEQ multiplex PCR, and TCRdb holds only the in-frame ones, with some missing. The sample contains 30,000 to 40,000 clones, none of them singletons. The sample comprised peripheral blood mononuclear cells. The origin of the receptors is a person aged 18-70 years in good health.

This clone was seen at least ten times. With the read ending 3 residues before the CDR3 end, the germline J gene is used to fill in that end. The V and J genes are TRBV20-1 and TRBJ1-5; D is ambiguous. V gave up 0 bases and J gave up 6 bases, with 12 bases separating them. The CDR3 runs to 14 residues. Germline V CDR1 and CDR2: DFQATT, SNEGSKA (reference sequence). Here the CDR3 reads CSAREGRSLQPQHF. The part of the CDR3 DNA that was read is TGCAGTGCTAGAGAGGGCAGGAGCCTTCAGCCC.

This clone was counted at least ten times. Read sequence stops 3 residues before the CDR3 end, and the germline J gene provides the missing end. The chain joins TRBV6-2 or TRBV6-3 to TRBJ2-6; D perhaps matches TRBD2 (6 bases). This CDR3 contains 16 residues. Germline CDR1 and CDR2: MNHEY and SVGEGT. V gave up 6 bases and J gave up 4 bases, with 16 bases separating them. The part of the CDR3 DNA that was read is TGTGCCAGCAGGGCCGGGATGCGGGGAGGGGCCAACGTC. Encoded protein: CASRAGMRGGANV. The whole CDR3 protein reads CASRAGMRGGANVLTF.

This clone was observed at least ten times. The observed sequence ends 3 residues before the CDR3 terminus, with the missing tail filled in from the germline J gene. This rearrangement joins TRBV11-2 to TRBJ2-5; 9 nucleotides agree with TRBD2. The CDR3 totals 14 residues. Germline V gene data show CDR1 as SGHAT and CDR2 as FQNNGV. Trimming took 3 bases from V and 5 from J; bases not matched to a gene: 4. The CDR3 region is CASSFSGGGETQYF. CDR3 DNA (partial): TGTGCCAGCAGCTTTAGCGGGGGAGGGGAGACC.

This clone was seen at least ten times. This CDR3 is CASSTPIGGVETQYF. CDR3 bases read: TGTGCCAGCAGCACACCAATCGGGGGTGTAGAGACC. V and J are TRBV7-2 and TRBJ2-5, with D possibly being TRBD2 (6 bases). The read falls 3 residues short of the CDR3 end, and the missing part is taken from the germline J gene. CDR3 length: 15 residues. CDR1 SGHTA and CDR2 FQGNSA come from the germline V gene. V was cut by 5 bases and J by 4 bases, with 17 bases left in between. The full variable domain, with the rest looked up from reference TRBV7-2 and TRBJ2-5, is GAGVSQSPSNKVTEKGKDVELRCDPISGHTALYWYRQSLGQGLEFLIYFQGNSAPDKSGLPSDRFSAERTGGSVSTLTIQRTQQEDSAVYLCASSTPIGGVETQYFGPGTRLLVL.

This clone was seen at least ten times. A junction end diverges from the germline sequence, so it may reflect a read error. Coverage ceases 3 residues before the CDR3 finishes, and the germline J gene fills in the end. The chain joins TRBV11-1 to TRBJ2-7; D might be TRBD2 (6 bases). Looked up from germline, CDR1 is SGHAT and CDR2 is FQDESV (reference sequence). The CDR3 length is 14 residues. CDR3 loop: CASSRRLVSSEQYF. CDR3 DNA (partial): TGTGCCAGCAGCCGACGACTAGTTTCCTCCGAG.

This clone was counted many times. The CDR3 is cut off 3 residues early in the read; its end comes from the germline J gene. V gene TRBV15 combines with J gene TRBJ1-6; possible D gene TRBD1, 5 bases. The germline gives CDR1 LNHNV, CDR2 YYDKDF (reference sequence). The CDR3 totals 15 residues. Trimming removed 0 bases from V and 5 bases from J, with 8 bases in between. This CDR3 reads CATSRDQGDNSPLHF. CDR3 DNA, as far as it was read: TGTGCCACCAGCAGAGATCAAGGGGATAATTCACCC.

This clone is medium-sized by share. Read data end 3 residues before the CDR3 end; the end is taken from the germline J gene. This chain links TRBV28 with TRBJ2-1, with 7 bases fitting TRBD2. With V trimmed by 10 bases and J by 9 bases, 15 bases remained unmatched. CDR1 MDHEN and CDR2 SYDVKM come from the germline V gene. This CDR3 contains 14 residues. The CDR3 bases that were read are TGTGCCACCTCTAGCGGAGCCCCCGTTGGTGAG. Amino acid sequence: CATSSGAPVGE. From start to end, the CDR3 is CATSSGAPVGEQFF.

This clone was observed many times. The CDR3 is cut off 3 residues early in the read; its end comes from the germline J gene. The chain recombines TRBV7-2 with TRBJ1-5; no clear D gene. The CDR3 consists of 15 residues. V shed 1 base and J shed 0 bases, with 7 bases lying between them. Germline values: CDR1 SGHTA, CDR2 FQGNSA. The covered CDR3 bases are TGTGCCAGCAGCTTAGTCAGTTATAGCAATCAGCCC. Protein sequence: CASSLVSYSNQP. The CDR3 in full is CASSLVSYSNQPQHF. The complete variable domain, with remaining parts taken from reference TRBV7-2 and TRBJ1-5, reads GAGVSQSPSNKVTEKGKDVELRCDPISGHTALYWYRQSLGQGLEFLIYFQGNSAPDKSGLPSDRFSAERTGGSVSTLTIQRTQQEDSAVYLCASSLVSYSNQPQHFGDGTRLSIL.

Regarding this clone: The read halts 3 residues ahead of the CDR3 end, with the missing end drawn from the germline J gene. The chain couples TRBV5-6 to TRBJ1-6, with 8 bases lining up with TRBD1. CDR3 length equals 15 residues. Unmatched junction bases numbered 8, after V lost 2 bases and J lost 10 bases. Germline CDR1 and CDR2: SGHDT and YYEEEE. CDR3 DNA (partial): TGTGCCAGCAGCTTCCGGGACAGGCGTATCTCACCC. Amino acid sequence: CASSFRDRRISP. The whole CDR3 reads CASSFRDRRISPLHF.

This clone came up many times. At one end the junction does not follow the germline gene, possibly because of a read error. The read terminates 3 residues ahead of where the CDR3 ends, so the germline J gene completes it. The rearrangement joins TRBV4-2 to TRBJ1-2; unclear D gene. This CDR3 comprises 14 residues. Germline loops: CDR1 LGHNA, CDR2 YNFKEQ. CDR3 in amino acids: CASSQDRPSGGYTF. CDR3 DNA, as far as it was read: TGCGCCAGCAGCCAAGATCGGCCTTCAGGAGGC.

This clone was picked up many times. The read terminates 3 residues ahead of where the CDR3 ends, so the germline J gene completes it. V usage is TRBV12-3 or TRBV12-4 and J usage is TRBJ2-1, with a tentative D call TRBD1 (6 bases). There are 16 residues in the CDR3. Trimming left V 5 bases short and J 5 bases short, with 19 bases between. The sequenced CDR3 bases are TGTGCCAGCAGTCATTTCGTCACAGGGAAGAACAATGAG. This codes for CASSHFVTGKNNE. The full CDR3 is CASSHFVTGKNNEQFF.

Many counts were recorded for this clone. The CDR3 end falls 3 residues outside the read, so it is completed with the germline J gene. The J gene is TRBJ1-6, the V gene TRBV14, with D perhaps matching TRBD1 (6 bases). CDR1 and CDR2 (germline): SGHDN, FVKESK. Trimming stripped 1 base from V and 7 bases from J, with 11 bases between. CDR3 length: 15 residues. The CDR3 here is CASSQGRQGNSPLHF. Partial CDR3 DNA: TGTGCCAGCAGCCAAGGAAGGCAGGGGAATTCACCC.

Many counts were recorded for this clone. The read ends 3 residues early relative to the CDR3; the germline J gene fills the gap. The J gene is TRBJ2-5, the V gene TRBV7-9, with 7 bases lining up with TRBD1. The germline gives CDR1 SEHNR, CDR2 FQNEAQ (reference sequence). The CDR3 extends over 14 amino acids. Germline trimming cut 3 bases from V and 3 bases from J; bases unmatched to any gene: 4. The DNA read from the CDR3 is TGTGCCAGCAGCTTCCGGGACAGAAAAGAGACC. This codes for CASSFRDRKET. The complete CDR3 reads CASSFRDRKETQYF.

At least ten counts were recorded for this clone. With the read ending 3 residues before the CDR3 end, the germline J gene is used to fill in that end. The chain couples TRBV6-2 or TRBV6-3 to TRBJ2-7, with 9 bases lining up with TRBD2. CDR3 length equals 14 residues. In germline, CDR1 is MNHEY, CDR2 SVGEGT. J lost 5 bases, V lost 2 bases, and 4 bases had no gene match. The part of the CDR3 DNA that was read is TGTGCCAGCAGTTACGGCATAGCGGGAGACGAG. This encodes CASSYGIAGDE. The complete CDR3 reads CASSYGIAGDEQYF.

The table lists this clone with many counts. The read terminates 3 residues ahead of where the CDR3 ends, so the germline J gene completes it. V is TRBV11-3 and J is TRBJ1-1; tentatively, D is TRBD1 (5 bases). The V end was cut by 3 bases, the J end by 1 base, with 6 bases between. Germline values: CDR1 SGHNT, CDR2 YENEEA. The length of the CDR3 is 13 residues. The sequenced part of the CDR3 DNA is TGTGCCAGCAGCTTTCAGGGGAACACTGAA. This encodes CASSFQGNTE. In full, the CDR3 is CASSFQGNTEAFF. The whole variable domain, filled in from reference TRBV11-3 and TRBJ1-1, reads EAGVVQSPRYKIIEKKQPVAFWCNPISGHNTLYWYLQNLGQGPELLIRYENEEAVDDSQLPKDRFSAERLKGVDSTLKIQPAELGDSAVYLCASSFQGNTEAFFGQGTRLTVV.

This clone was seen repeatedly, ten times or more. The sequence runs out 3 residues before the end of the CDR3; the remainder is reconstructed from the germline J gene. The rearrangement joins TRBV14 to TRBJ2-7; D is possibly TRBD2 (5 bases). V was pared by 0 bases and J by 6 bases, with 15 bases between. CDR1 is SGHDN and CDR2 is FVKESK in the germline V gene. The CDR3 has 15 amino acids. Partial CDR3 DNA: TGTGCCAGCAGCCAAGATTGGCTAGCTGGAGCCGAG. This encodes CASSQDWLAGAE. The whole CDR3 sequence reads CASSQDWLAGAEQYF.

This clone was seen ten or more times. Read coverage stops 3 residues before the CDR3 terminus; the germline J gene supplies the remainder. V and J are TRBV10-1 and TRBJ1-1, with 8 bases lining up with TRBD1. Trimming removed 6 bases from V and 1 base from J; junction bases left unmatched: 1. The length of the CDR3 is 13 residues. Germline CDR1 WNHNN, CDR2 SYGVQD (reference sequence). Incomplete CDR3 DNA: TGCGCCAGCAGCGGACAGGGGAACACTGAA. Translated, it gives CASSGQGNTE. The full CDR3 protein reads CASSGQGNTEAFF.

Ten or more counts support this clone. With the read ending 3 residues before the CDR3 end, the germline J gene is used to fill in that end. The chain joins TRBV30 to TRBJ2-2; 7 positions agree with TRBD1. The CDR3 runs to 15 residues. Looked up from germline, CDR1 is GTSNPN and CDR2 is SVGIG (reference sequence). J lost 1 base, V lost 5 bases, and 7 bases had no gene match. The CDR3 spells CAWQRDSENTGELFF. The CDR3 DNA, read in part, is TGTGCCTGGCAAAGGGACAGCGAGAACACCGGGGAG.

This clone occurred many times. The read halts 3 residues ahead of the CDR3 end, with the missing end drawn from the germline J gene. This chain links TRBV19 with TRBJ2-3; TRBD1 agrees at 7 bases. The CDR3 has 13 amino acids. Germline loops: CDR1 LNHDA, CDR2 SQIVND (reference sequence). Trimming took 7 bases from V and 5 from J; bases not matched to a gene: 6. CDR3 sequence reads: CASTRQGIDTQYF. CDR3 DNA (partial): TGTGCCAGTACCCGACAGGGTATAGATACG.

This clone was counted at least ten times. The CDR3 goes on 3 residues after the read ends, and that part is filled in from the germline J gene. The rearrangement links TRBV20-1 to TRBJ2-5; TRBD1 is a possible D gene (5 bases). The germline V gene has CDR1 DFQATT and CDR2 SNEGSKA (reference sequence). The germline V and J ends were trimmed by 5 bases and 4 bases, with 17 bases remaining between them. This CDR3 has 14 amino acids. The CDR3 DNA, read in part, is TGCAGTGCTCTAGATCCAGGGTGGGGAGAGACC. It translates to CSALDPGWGET. The full CDR3 protein reads CSALDPGWGETQYF.

This clone was seen many times. The observed sequence ends 3 residues before the CDR3 terminus, with the missing tail filled in from the germline J gene. This chain connects TRBV2 to TRBJ2-7; a weak D match, TRBD2 (6 bases). The CDR3 spans 14 residues. V lost 4 bases to trimming and J lost 6 bases, with 16 bases between them. Germline lookup yields CDR1 SNHLY and CDR2 FYNNEI. This chain's CDR3 is CASSVDGGAVEQYF. Incomplete CDR3 DNA: TGTGCCAGCAGTGTAGACGGGGGAGCGGTCGAG.